Included here is one T cell receptor (beta chain) sequence, with context. With 2 bases removed from V and 11 bases from J, the gap between germline ends came to 21 bases. The germline gives CDR1 KGHSH, CDR2 LQKENI. The length of the CDR3 is 15 residues. This record comes from a study of cytomegalovirus exposure and HLA in healthy donors. The PCR made use of 60 Vbeta and 13 Jbeta primers. Assay: immunoSEQ multiplex PCR; the TCRdb copy retains only in-frame clones and omits some. This sample has about 180,000 clones, with 70% to 80% found just once. The receptor was derived from a man aged 55-75 years in good health and CMV-seronegative. The sample consisted of PBMCs. This sequence joins TRBV18 and TRBJ1-1, with D perhaps TRBD1 (6 bases). The CDR3 coding sequence is TGTGCCAGCTCACCAGAGTCGGGACAACAGAGGGAGGCTTTCTTT. Translation: CASSPESGQQREAFF.